This TCR beta chain was identified during a study of OX40 agonist ivuxolimab in advanced cancers. Libraries were prepared by immunoSEQ multiplex PCR; TCRdb keeps only in-frame clonotypes and omits some of them. This table has approximately 50,000 clones, approximately 91% appearing once. For this clone: At one end, the junction sequence differs from germline, possibly due to a read error.

Germline CDR1 is SSHAT and CDR2 is FNYEAQ (reference sequence). The length of the CDR3 is 15 residues. This sequence was found in an adult with an advanced solid tumor such as melanoma, head and neck, liver or kidney cancer. Source: CD4+ or CD8+ T cells sorted from blood, taken in a trial of the OX40 agonist ivuxolimab. The genes are TRBV7-7 and TRBJ2-7, with 11 positions matching TRBD2. The CDR3 DNA follows: TGTGCTAGCAGCCAGGGACTAGCGGTTGGCTACGAGCAGTACTTC. Encoded protein: CASSQGLAVGYEQYF. The entire variable domain, with the rest obtained from reference TRBV7-7 and TRBJ2-7, is as follows: GAGVSQSPRYKVTKRGQDVTLRCDPISSHATLYWYQQALGQGPEFLTYFNYEAQPDKSGLPSDRFSAERPEGSISTLTIQRTEQRDSAMYRCASSQGLAVGYEQYFGPGTRLTVT.